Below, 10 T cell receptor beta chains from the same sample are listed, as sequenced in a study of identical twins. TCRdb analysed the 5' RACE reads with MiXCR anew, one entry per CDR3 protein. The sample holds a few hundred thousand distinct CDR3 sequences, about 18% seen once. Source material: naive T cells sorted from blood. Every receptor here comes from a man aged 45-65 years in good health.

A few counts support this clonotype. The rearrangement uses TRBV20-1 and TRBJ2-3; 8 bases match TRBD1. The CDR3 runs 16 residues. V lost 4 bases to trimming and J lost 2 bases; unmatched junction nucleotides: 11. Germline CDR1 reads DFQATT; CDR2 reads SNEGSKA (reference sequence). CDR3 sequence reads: CSAIDRGSTFTDTQYF. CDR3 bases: TGCAGTGCTATTGACAGGGGATCAACCTTCACAGATACGCAGTATTTT.

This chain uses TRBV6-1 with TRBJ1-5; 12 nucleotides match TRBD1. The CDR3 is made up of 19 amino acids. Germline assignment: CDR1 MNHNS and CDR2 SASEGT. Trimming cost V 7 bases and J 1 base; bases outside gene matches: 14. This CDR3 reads CASTIKPGQGAISNQPQHF. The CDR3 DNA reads TGTGCCAGCACGATAAAACCGGGACAGGGGGCTATAAGCAATCAGCCCCAGCATTTT.

This CDR3 is CASFRGQPYGYTF. The CDR3 DNA is TGTGCCAGTTTCCGAGGACAGCCCTATGGCTACACCTTC. The V gene is TRBV7-9, the J gene TRBJ1-2; D possibly corresponds to TRBD1 (6 bases). The CDR3 extends over 13 amino acids. V shed 9 bases and J shed 4 bases, with 15 bases lying between them. Germline V gives CDR1 SEHNR, CDR2 FQNEAQ (reference sequence).

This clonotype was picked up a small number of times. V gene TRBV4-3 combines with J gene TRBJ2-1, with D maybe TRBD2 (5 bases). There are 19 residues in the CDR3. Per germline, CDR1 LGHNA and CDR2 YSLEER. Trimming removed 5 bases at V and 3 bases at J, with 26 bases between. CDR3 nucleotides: TGCGCCAGCAGCTCCCAGGACTCCCGGAAGACCACGGGCTACAATGAGCAGTTCTTC. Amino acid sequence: CASSSQDSRKTTGYNEQFF.

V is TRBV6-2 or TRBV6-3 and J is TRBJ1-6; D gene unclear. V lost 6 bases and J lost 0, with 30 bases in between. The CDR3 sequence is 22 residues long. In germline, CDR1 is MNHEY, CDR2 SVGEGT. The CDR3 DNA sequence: TGTGCCAGCAGGGCACGAGGGAGGACCCCGGAGAGGGCCCTCTCCTATAATTCACCCCTCCACTTT. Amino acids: CASRARGRTPERALSYNSPLHF.

This CDR3 is CASSGTVSYNSPLHF. The CDR3 nucleotides read TGTGCCAGCAGCGGGACTGTCTCCTATAATTCACCCCTCCACTTT. The chain employs TRBV7-8 and TRBJ1-6; possible D gene TRBD1, 5 bases. Between the trimmed V and J ends, which lost 5 bases and 0 bases, there was a span of 8 bases. This CDR3 comprises 15 residues. CDR1 and CDR2 from the germline V gene are SGHVS and FQNEAQ.

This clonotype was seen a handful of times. The CDR3 region is CAISETGSLAKNIQYF. The CDR3 nucleotides are TGTGCCATCAGTGAGACAGGGTCGTTAGCCAAAAACATTCAGTACTTC. The chain uses TRBV10-3 and TRBJ2-4; D perhaps matches TRBD1 (6 bases). This CDR3 spans 16 amino acids. Between the trimmed V and J ends, which lost 2 bases and 0 bases, there was a span of 11 bases. Germline-derived CDR1 and CDR2 are ENHRY and SYGVKD.

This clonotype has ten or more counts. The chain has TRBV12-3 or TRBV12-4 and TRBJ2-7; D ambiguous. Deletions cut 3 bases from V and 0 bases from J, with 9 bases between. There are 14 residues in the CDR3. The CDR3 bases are TGTGCCAGCAGTTTGAGGCAGGTCTCCTACGAGCAGTACTTC. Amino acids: CASSLRQVSYEQYF.

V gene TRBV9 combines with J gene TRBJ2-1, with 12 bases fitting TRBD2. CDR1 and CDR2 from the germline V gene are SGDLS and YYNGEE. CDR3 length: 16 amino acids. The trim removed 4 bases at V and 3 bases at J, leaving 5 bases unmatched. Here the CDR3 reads CASSRGLAGSYNEQFF. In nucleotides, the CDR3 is TGTGCCAGCAGCCGTGGACTAGCGGGAAGCTACAATGAGCAGTTCTTC.

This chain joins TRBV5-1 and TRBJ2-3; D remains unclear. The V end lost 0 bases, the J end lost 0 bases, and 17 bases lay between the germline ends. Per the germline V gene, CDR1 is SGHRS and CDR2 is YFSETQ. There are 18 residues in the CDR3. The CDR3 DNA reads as TGCGCCAGCAGCTTGGGCCGCCGATCGTCTACCAGCACAGATACGCAGTATTTT. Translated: CASSLGRRSSTSTDTQYF.